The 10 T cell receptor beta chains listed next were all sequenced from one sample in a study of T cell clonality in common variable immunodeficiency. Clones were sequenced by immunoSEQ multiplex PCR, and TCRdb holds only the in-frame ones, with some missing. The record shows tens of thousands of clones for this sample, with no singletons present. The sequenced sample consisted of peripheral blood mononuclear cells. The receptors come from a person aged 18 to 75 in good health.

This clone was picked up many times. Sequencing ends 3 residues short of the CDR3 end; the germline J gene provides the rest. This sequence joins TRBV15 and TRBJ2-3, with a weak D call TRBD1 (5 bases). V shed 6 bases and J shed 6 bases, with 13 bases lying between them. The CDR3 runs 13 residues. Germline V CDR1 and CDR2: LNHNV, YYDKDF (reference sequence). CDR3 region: CATRLTGSDTQYF. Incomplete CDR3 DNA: TGTGCCACCAGACTAACAGGATCGGATACG. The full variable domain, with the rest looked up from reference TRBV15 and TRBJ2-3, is DAMVIQNPRYQVTQFGKPVTLSCSQTLNHNVMYWYQQKSSQAPKLLFHYYDKDFNNEADTPDNFQSRRPNTSFCFLDIRSPGLGDTAMYLCATRLTGSDTQYFGPGTRLTVL.

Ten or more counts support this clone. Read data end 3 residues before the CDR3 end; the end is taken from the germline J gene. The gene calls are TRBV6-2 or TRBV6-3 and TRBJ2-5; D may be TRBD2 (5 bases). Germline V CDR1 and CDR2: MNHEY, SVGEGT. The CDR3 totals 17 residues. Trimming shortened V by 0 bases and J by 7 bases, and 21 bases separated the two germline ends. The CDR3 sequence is CASSYSTAGPRLGTQYF. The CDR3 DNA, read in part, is TGTGCCAGCAGTTACTCGACCGCGGGTCCACGACTGGGGACC.

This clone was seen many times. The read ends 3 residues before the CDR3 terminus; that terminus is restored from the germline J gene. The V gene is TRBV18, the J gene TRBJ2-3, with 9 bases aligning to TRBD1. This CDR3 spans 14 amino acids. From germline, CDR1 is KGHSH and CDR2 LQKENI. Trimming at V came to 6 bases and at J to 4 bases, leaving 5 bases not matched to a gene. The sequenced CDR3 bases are TGTGCCAGCTCGGACAGGGGATTCGCAGATACG. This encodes CASSDRGFADT. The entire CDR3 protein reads CASSDRGFADTQYF.

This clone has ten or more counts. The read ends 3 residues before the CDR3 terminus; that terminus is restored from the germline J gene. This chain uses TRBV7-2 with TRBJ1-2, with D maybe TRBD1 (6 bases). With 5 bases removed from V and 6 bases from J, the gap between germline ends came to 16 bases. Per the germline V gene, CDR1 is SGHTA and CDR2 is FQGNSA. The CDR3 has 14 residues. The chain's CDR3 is CASSERPGVDGYTF. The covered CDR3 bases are TGTGCCAGCAGCGAGAGGCCAGGGGTAGATGGC.

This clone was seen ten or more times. CDR3 residues: CSARGTVYEQYF. The CDR3 DNA, read in part, is TGCAGTGCTAGGGGGACAGTTTACGAG. This chain links TRBV20-1 with TRBJ2-7; 7 bases agree with TRBD1. The read falls 3 residues short of the CDR3 end, and the missing part is taken from the germline J gene. This CDR3 spans 12 amino acids. Germline V CDR1 and CDR2: DFQATT, SNEGSKA (reference sequence). V gave up 3 bases and J gave up 4 bases; unmatched junction bases: 3.

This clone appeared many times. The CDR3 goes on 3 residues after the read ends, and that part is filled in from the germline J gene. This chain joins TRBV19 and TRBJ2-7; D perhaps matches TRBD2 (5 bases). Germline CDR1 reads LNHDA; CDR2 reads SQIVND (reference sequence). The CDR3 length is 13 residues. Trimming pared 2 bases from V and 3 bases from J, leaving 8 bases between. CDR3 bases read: TGTGCCAGTAGTATACTCGGGGACTACGAG. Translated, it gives CASSILGDYE. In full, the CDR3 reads CASSILGDYEQYF.

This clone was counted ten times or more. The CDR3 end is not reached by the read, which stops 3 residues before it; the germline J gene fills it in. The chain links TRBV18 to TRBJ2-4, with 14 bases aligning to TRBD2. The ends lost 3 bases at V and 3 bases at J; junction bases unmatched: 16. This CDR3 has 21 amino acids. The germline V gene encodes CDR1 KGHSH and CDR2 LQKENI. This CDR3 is CASSPSGTSGRPTWGKNIQYF. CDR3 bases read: TGTGCCAGCTCACCGTCAGGGACTAGCGGGAGACCCACCTGGGGCAAAAACATT.

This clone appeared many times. The CDR3 reads CASRRHRGDEQFF. The part of the CDR3 DNA that was read is TGTGCCAGCCGTCGTCACAGGGGGGATGAG. The chain employs TRBV27 and TRBJ2-1; 8 bases agree with TRBD1. With the read ending 3 residues before the CDR3 end, the germline J gene is used to fill in that end. Germline values: CDR1 MNHEY, CDR2 SMNVEV (reference sequence). The V and J ends lost 8 bases and 8 bases, in that order; junction bases with no gene match: 8. This CDR3 has 13 amino acids.

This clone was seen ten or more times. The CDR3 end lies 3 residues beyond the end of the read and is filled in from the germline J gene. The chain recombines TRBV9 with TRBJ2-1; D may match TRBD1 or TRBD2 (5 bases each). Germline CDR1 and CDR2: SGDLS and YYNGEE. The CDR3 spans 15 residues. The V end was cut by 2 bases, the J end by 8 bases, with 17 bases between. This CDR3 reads CASSVRAGGVDEQFF. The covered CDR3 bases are TGTGCCAGCAGCGTCAGGGCAGGAGGCGTCGATGAG.

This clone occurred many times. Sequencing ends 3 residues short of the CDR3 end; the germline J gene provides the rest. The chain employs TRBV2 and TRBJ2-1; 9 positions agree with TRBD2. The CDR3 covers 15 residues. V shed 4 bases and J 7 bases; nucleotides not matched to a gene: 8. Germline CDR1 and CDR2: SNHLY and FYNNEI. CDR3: CASSVGAGGGNEQFF. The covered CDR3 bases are TGTGCCAGCAGTGTGGGAGCGGGAGGTGGGAATGAG.